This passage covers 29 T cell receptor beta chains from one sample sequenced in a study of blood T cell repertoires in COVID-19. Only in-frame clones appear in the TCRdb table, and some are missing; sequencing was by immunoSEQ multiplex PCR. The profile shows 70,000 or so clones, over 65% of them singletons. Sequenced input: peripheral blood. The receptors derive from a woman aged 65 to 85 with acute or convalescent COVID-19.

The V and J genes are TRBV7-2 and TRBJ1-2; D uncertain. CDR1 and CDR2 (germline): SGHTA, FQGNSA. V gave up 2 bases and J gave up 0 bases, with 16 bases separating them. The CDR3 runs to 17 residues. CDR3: CASSLWNRRESNYGYTF. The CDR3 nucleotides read TGTGCCAGCAGCTTATGGAATAGGAGGGAGTCTAACTATGGCTACACCTTC.

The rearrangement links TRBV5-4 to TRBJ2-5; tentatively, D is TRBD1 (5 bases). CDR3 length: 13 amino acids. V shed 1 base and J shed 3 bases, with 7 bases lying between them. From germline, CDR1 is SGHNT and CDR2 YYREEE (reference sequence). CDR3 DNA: TGTGCCAGCAGCTTGAGACAGAAAGAGACCCAGTACTTC. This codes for CASSLRQKETQYF.

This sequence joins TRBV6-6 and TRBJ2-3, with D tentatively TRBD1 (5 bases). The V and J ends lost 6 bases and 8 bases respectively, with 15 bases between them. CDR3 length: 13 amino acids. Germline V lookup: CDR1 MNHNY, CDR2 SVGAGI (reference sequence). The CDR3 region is CASSPLSQGTQYF. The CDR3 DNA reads TGTGCCAGCAGCCCCCTATCCCAGGGTACGCAGTATTTT.

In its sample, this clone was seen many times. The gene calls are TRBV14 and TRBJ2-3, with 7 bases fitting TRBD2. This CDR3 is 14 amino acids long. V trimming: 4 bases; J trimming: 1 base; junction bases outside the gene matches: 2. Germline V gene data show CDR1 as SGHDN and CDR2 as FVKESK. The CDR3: CASSLAGGTDTQYF. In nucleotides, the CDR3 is TGTGCCAGCAGCCTAGCGGGCGGCACAGATACGCAGTATTTT.

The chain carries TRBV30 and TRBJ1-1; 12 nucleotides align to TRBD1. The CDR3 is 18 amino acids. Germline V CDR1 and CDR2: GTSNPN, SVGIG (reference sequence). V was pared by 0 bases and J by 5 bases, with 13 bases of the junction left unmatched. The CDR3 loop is CAWSVRSGTGGKSTEAFF. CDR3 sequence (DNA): TGTGCCTGGAGTGTACGCTCCGGGACAGGGGGCAAGTCGACTGAAGCTTTCTTT.

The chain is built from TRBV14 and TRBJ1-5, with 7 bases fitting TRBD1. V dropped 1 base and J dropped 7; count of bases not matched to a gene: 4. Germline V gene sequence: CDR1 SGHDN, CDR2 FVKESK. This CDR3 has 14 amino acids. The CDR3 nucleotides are TGTGCCAGCAGCCAAGGGCAGGGGGGACAGCCCCAGCATTTT. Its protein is CASSQGQGGQPQHF.

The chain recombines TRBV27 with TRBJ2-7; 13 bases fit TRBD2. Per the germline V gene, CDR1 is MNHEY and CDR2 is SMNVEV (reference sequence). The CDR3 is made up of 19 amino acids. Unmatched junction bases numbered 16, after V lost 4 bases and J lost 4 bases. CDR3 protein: CASSSGTSGRAKHVYEQYF. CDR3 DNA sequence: TGTGCCAGCAGTTCCGGTACTAGCGGGAGGGCCAAACATGTGTACGAGCAGTACTTC.

CDR3 sequence reads: CASSVGPGGIYEQYF. For the CDR3, the DNA is TGTGCCAGCAGCGTAGGACCAGGGGGCATTTACGAGCAGTACTTC. This chain links TRBV9 with TRBJ2-7; TRBD1 matches at 8 bases. Germline loops: CDR1 SGDLS, CDR2 YYNGEE. The trim removed 0 bases at V and 4 bases at J, leaving 6 bases unmatched. CDR3 size: 15 residues.

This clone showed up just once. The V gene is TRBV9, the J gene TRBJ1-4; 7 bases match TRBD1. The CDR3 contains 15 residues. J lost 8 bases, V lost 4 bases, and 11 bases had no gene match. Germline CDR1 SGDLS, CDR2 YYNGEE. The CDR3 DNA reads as TGTGCCAGCAGCACCCAACAGGGGTTAGGAGAAAAACTGTTTTTT. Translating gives CASSTQQGLGEKLFF.

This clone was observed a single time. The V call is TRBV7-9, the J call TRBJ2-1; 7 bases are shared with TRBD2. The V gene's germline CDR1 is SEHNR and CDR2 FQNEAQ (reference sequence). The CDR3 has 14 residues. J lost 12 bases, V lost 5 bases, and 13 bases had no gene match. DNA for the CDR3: TGTGCCAGCAGCCCAGGAGACCGGTGGGAGGGGCAGTTCTTC. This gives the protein CASSPGDRWEGQFF.

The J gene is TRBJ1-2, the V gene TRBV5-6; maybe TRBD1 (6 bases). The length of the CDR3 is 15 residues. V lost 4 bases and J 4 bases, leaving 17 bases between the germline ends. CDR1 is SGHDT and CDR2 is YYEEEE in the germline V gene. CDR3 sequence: CASSRRPGGGYGYTF. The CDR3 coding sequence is TGTGCCAGCAGCAGACGCCCGGGGGGCGGCTATGGCTACACCTTC.

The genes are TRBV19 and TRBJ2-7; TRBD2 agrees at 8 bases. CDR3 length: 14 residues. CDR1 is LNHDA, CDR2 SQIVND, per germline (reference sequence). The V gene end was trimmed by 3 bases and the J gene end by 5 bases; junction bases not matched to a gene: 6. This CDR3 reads CASSMNLAGNEQYF. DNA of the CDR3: TGTGCCAGTAGTATGAATCTAGCGGGTAACGAGCAGTACTTC.

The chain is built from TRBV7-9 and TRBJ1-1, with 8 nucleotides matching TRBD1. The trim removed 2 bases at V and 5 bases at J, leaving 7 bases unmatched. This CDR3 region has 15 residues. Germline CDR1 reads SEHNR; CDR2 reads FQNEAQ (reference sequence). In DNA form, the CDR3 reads TGTGCCAGCAGCTTACAGCTCAGGGGGCGTACTGAAGCTTTCTTT. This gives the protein CASSLQLRGRTEAFF.

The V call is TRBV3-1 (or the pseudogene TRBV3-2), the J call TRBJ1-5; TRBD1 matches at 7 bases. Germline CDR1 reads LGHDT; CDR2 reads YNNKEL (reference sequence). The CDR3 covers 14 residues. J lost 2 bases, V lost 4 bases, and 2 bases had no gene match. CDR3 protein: CASSRTGGNQPQHF. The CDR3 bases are TGTGCCAGCAGCCGAACAGGGGGCAATCAGCCCCAGCATTTT.

CDR3 DNA sequence: TGTGCCAGCAGCCCCTGGACAGGGAAAGAGACCCAGTACTTC. This codes for CASSPWTGKETQYF. V usage is TRBV3-1 (or the pseudogene TRBV3-2) and J usage is TRBJ2-5; 8 bases map to TRBD1. Germline-derived CDR1 and CDR2 are LGHDT and YNNKEL (reference sequence). V was pared by 4 bases and J by 3 bases, with 4 bases of the junction left unmatched. The CDR3 consists of 14 residues.

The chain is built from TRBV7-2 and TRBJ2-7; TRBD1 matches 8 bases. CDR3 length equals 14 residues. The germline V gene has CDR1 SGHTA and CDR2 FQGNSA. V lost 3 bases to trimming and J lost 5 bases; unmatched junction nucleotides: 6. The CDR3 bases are TGTGCCAGCAGCTTTTTGGACAGGGTACACGAGCAGTACTTC. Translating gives CASSFLDRVHEQYF.

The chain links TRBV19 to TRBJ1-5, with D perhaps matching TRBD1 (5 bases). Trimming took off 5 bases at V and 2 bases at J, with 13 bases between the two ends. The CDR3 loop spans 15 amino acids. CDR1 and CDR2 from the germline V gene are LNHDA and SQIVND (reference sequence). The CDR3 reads CASSLAGVRNQPQHF. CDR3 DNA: TGTGCCAGTAGTTTGGCGGGGGTTCGCAATCAGCCCCAGCATTTT.

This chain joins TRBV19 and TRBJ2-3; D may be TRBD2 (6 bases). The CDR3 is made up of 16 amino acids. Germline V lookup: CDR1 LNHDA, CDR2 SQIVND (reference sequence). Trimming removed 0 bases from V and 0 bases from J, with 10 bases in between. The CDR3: CASSIDSGGSTDTQYF. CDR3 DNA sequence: TGTGCCAGTAGTATAGATTCCGGGGGTAGCACAGATACGCAGTATTTT.

The CDR3 reads CASSEDREKGNEQFF. In DNA form, the CDR3 reads TGTGCCAGCAGTGAGGACAGGGAGAAGGGCAATGAGCAGTTCTTC. The gene calls are TRBV25-1 and TRBJ2-1; TRBD1 matches 8 bases. After removal of 3 bases from V and 6 bases from J, the junction contained 7 bases not matched to a gene. Per germline, CDR1 MGHDK and CDR2 SYGVNS. The length of the CDR3 is 15 residues. Drawing the rest from reference TRBV25-1 and TRBJ2-1, the complete variable domain is EADIYQTPRYLVIGTGKKITLECSQTMGHDKMYWYQQDPGMELHLIHYSYGVNSTEKGDLSSESTVSRIRTEHFPLTLESARPSHTSQYLCASSEDREKGNEQFFGPGTRLTVL.

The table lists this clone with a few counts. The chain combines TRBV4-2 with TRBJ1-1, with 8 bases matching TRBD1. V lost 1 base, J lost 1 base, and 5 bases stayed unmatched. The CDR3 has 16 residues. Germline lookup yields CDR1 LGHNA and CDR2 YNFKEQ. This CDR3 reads CASSQARQGANTEAFF. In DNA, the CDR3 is TGTGCCAGCAGCCAAGCCAGGCAGGGGGCGAACACTGAAGCTTTCTTT.

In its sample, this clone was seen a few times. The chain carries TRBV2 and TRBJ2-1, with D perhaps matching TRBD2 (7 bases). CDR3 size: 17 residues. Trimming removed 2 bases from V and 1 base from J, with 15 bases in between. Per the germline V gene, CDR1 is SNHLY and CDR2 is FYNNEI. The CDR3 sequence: CASSESMRGGSYNEQFF. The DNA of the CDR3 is TGTGCCAGCAGTGAATCGATGAGGGGGGGATCCTACAATGAGCAGTTCTTC.

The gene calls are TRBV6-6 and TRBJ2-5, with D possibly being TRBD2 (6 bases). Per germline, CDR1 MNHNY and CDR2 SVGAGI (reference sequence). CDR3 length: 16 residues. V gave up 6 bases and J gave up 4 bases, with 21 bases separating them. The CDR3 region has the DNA TGTGCCAGCAGCCTTCGGGGGAGTTTCAGGTTAGAGACCCAGTACTTC. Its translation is CASSLRGSFRLETQYF.

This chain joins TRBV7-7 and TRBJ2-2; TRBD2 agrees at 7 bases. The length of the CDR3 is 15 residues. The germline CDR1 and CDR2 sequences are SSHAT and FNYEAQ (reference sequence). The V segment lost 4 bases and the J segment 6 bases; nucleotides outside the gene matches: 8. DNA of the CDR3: TGTGCCAGCAGCTCCTCCCCGGCGGGGGCCGGGGAGCTGTTTTTT. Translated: CASSSSPAGAGELFF.

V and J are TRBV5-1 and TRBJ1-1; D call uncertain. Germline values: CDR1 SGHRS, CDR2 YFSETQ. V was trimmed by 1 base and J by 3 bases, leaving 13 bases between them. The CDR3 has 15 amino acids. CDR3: CASSLYGLGDTEAFF. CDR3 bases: TGCGCCAGCAGCTTGTATGGGCTGGGAGACACTGAAGCTTTCTTT.

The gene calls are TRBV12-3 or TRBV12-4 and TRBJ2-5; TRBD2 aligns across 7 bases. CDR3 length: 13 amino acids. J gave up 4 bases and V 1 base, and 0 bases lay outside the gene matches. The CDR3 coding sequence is TGTGCCAGCAGTTTAGGGACTAGAGAGACCCAGTACTTC. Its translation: CASSLGTRETQYF.

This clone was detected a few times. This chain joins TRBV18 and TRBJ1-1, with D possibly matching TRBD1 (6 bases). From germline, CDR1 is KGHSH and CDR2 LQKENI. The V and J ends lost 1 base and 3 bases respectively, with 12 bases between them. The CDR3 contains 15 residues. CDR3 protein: CASSPQQGGDTEAFF. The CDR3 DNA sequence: TGTGCCAGCTCACCACAACAGGGAGGGGACACTGAAGCTTTCTTT.

The CDR3 reads CASSQVGGRDREQYF. CDR3 nucleotide sequence: TGCGCCAGCAGCCAAGTTGGCGGGAGGGACCGCGAGCAGTACTTC. The chain combines TRBV4-3 with TRBJ2-7, with TRBD2 matching over 9 bases. Trimming removed 1 base from V and 6 bases from J; junction bases left unmatched: 7. Germline V gives CDR1 LGHNA, CDR2 YSLEER. This CDR3 contains 15 residues.

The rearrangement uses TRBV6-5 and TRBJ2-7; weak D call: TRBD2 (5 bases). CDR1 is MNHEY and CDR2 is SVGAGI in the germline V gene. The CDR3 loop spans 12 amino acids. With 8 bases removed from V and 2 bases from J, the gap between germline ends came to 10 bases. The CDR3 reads CASLADPYEQYF. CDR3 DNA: TGTGCCAGCCTAGCCGACCCCTACGAGCAGTACTTC.

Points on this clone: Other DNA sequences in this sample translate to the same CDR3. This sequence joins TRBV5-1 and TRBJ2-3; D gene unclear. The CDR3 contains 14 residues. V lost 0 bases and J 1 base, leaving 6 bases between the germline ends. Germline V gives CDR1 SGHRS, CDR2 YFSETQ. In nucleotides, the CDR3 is TGCGCCAGCAGCTTGGGACATGGCACAGATACGCAGTATTTT. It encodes CASSLGHGTDTQYF. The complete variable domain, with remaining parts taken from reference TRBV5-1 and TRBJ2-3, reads KAGVTQTPRYLIKTRGQQVTLSCSPISGHRSVSWYQQTPGQGLQFLFEYFSETQRNKGNFPGRFSGRQFSNSRSEMNVSTLELGDSALYLCASSLGHGTDTQYFGPGTRLTVL.